Presented here are 29 T cell receptor beta chains from one specimen sequenced in a study of response to subunit inactivated influenza vaccine. From the RT-PCR reads, TCRdb called clonotypes with MiXCR, one entry per CDR3 protein. Seen here are about 780,000 distinct CDR3 sequences, approximately 18% observed once, and the top ten hold roughly 11%. Sequences were derived from PBMCs from blood, sampled roughly 5 days after vaccination. These receptors were obtained from a man aged 50 to 60 who received an inactivated influenza vaccine.

This clonotype was seen many times. This sequence joins TRBV20-1 and TRBJ2-7; D is unclear. The V gene lost 6 bases and the J gene lost 2 bases, with 11 bases spanning the gap. The germline V gene encodes CDR1 DFQATT and CDR2 SNEGSKA (reference sequence). The CDR3 spans 12 residues. The CDR3 loop is CSASWAPYEQYF. DNA for the CDR3: TGCAGTGCCTCGTGGGCCCCCTACGAGCAGTACTTC.

The chain links TRBV29-1 to TRBJ2-3; D not certain. V lost 3 bases to trimming and J lost 1 base, with 11 bases between them. The CDR3 is made up of 14 amino acids. Looked up from germline, CDR1 is SQVTM and CDR2 is ANQGSEA. CDR3 bases: TGCAGCGTTGAGAGGCGGTCCGGCACAGATACGCAGTATTTT. Protein product: CSVERRSGTDTQYF.

The V call is TRBV6-2 or TRBV6-3, the J call TRBJ2-2; unclear D gene. CDR1 MNHEY and CDR2 SVGEGT come from the germline V gene. This CDR3 is built from 14 residues. Trimming removed 5 bases at V and 1 base at J, with 8 bases between. CDR3 nucleotides: TGTGCCAGCAGTGCTGGAATGAACACCGGGGAGCTGTTTTTT. It yields the protein CASSAGMNTGELFF.

V and J are TRBV20-1 and TRBJ2-6; the D is unclear. The V gene lost 1 base and the J gene lost 4 bases, with 5 bases spanning the gap. Germline V gene data show CDR1 as DFQATT and CDR2 as SNEGSKA (reference sequence). This CDR3 has 13 amino acids. In nucleotides, the CDR3 is TGCAGTGCTAGAGTCACAGGGGCCAACGTCCTGACTTTC. Its protein is CSARVTGANVLTF.

This clonotype has only a few counts. V and J are TRBV11-2 and TRBJ2-5; perhaps TRBD1 as D (6 bases). Germline loops: CDR1 SGHAT, CDR2 FQNNGV. V gave up 5 bases and J gave up 0 bases, with 22 bases separating them. This CDR3 comprises 18 residues. The CDR3 nucleotides are TGTGCCAGCAGCCCCCTGCGAGGCAGGGGAGAGTACCAAGAGACCCAGTACTTC. It codes for CASSPLRGRGEYQETQYF.

The chain joins TRBV20-1 to TRBJ1-2; the D gene is possibly TRBD1 (6 bases). V lost 3 bases and J lost 5, with 13 bases in between. The CDR3 consists of 13 residues. The germline gives CDR1 DFQATT, CDR2 SNEGSKA (reference sequence). In DNA form, the CDR3 reads TGCAGTGCTAGCCAACAGGGTCTGTATGGCTACACCTTC. It translates to CSASQQGLYGYTF.

J is TRBJ2-7 and V is TRBV20-1, with a possible D match to TRBD2 (5 bases). Trimming stripped 1 base from V and 6 bases from J, with 16 bases between. Germline loops: CDR1 DFQATT, CDR2 SNEGSKA (reference sequence). CDR3 length: 14 amino acids. CDR3 sequence reads: CSARGGAGVPEQYF. For the CDR3, the DNA is TGCAGTGCTAGAGGCGGCGCGGGCGTCCCCGAGCAGTACTTC.

This clonotype turned up a few times. This chain joins TRBV7-2 and TRBJ1-6, with a possible D match to TRBD1 (6 bases). The CDR3 consists of 15 residues. Trimming removed 5 bases at V and 5 bases at J, with 13 bases between. In germline, CDR1 is SGHTA, CDR2 FQGNSA. CDR3 sequence reads: CASSADRVNNSPLHF. In nucleotides, the CDR3 is TGTGCCAGCAGCGCGGACAGAGTTAATAATTCACCCCTCCACTTT.

V usage is TRBV4-2 and J usage is TRBJ2-5, with 9 bases matching TRBD2. Germline CDR1 reads LGHNA; CDR2 reads YNFKEQ. The CDR3 covers 18 residues. V shed 5 bases, J shed 2 bases, and the junction held 15 bases outside the gene matches. CDR3 DNA: TGTGCCAGCAGCAAGACTAGCGGACTACCTTTGATTCAAGAGACCCAGTACTTC. Residues: CASSKTSGLPLIQETQYF.

This clonotype was detected ten times or more. The chain joins TRBV20-1 to TRBJ1-5; no clear D gene. Germline CDR1 DFQATT, CDR2 SNEGSKA (reference sequence). The CDR3 consists of 12 residues. The germline V and J ends were trimmed by 2 bases and 1 base, with 3 bases remaining between them. CDR3 in amino acids: CSARNSNQPQHF. The CDR3 DNA follows: TGCAGTGCTAGAAACAGCAATCAGCCCCAGCATTTT.

The V call is TRBV12-3 or TRBV12-4, the J call TRBJ2-2; 9 nucleotides agree with TRBD1. The CDR3 has 16 residues. V was pared by 5 bases and J by 2 bases, with 6 bases of the junction left unmatched. The CDR3 spells CASSPMDRGNTGELFF. As DNA, the CDR3 is TGTGCCAGCAGTCCTATGGACAGGGGTAACACCGGGGAGCTGTTTTTT.

The chain combines TRBV6-2 or TRBV6-3 with TRBJ1-5; D may be TRBD1 (5 bases). Germline values: CDR1 MNHEY, CDR2 SVGEGT. The V end was cut by 6 bases, the J end by 11 bases, with 11 bases between. This CDR3 spans 11 amino acids. CDR3 DNA: TGTGCCAGCAGCCCCGGACAAGCCCAGCATTTT. Its translation: CASSPGQAQHF.

The rearrangement links TRBV24-1 to TRBJ2-2, with 7 bases fitting TRBD1. This CDR3 has 16 residues. Germline V lookup: CDR1 KGHDR, CDR2 SFDVKD. V lost 4 bases and J lost 4; bases outside the gene matches: 8. CDR3 DNA sequence: TGTGCCACCAGTGACCCGGGACAGAAGGGCACCGGGGAGCTGTTTTTT. Protein: CATSDPGQKGTGELFF.

The J gene is TRBJ2-1, the V gene TRBV2, with 9 nucleotides matching TRBD2. Trimming took 5 bases from V and 8 from J; bases not matched to a gene: 10. Germline CDR1 is SNHLY and CDR2 is FYNNEI. There are 15 residues in the CDR3. The CDR3 DNA reads TGTGCCAGCAGTAGCAGCGGGAGGCTTTGGTATGAGCAGTTCTTC. Its protein is CASSSSGRLWYEQFF.

V gene TRBV14 combines with J gene TRBJ2-2; tentative D call: TRBD1 (5 bases). Germline CDR1 is SGHDN and CDR2 is FVKESK. Deletions cut 1 base from V and 6 bases from J, with 12 bases between. The CDR3 totals 15 residues. CDR3 sequence: CASSQVAGYPGELFF. For the CDR3, the DNA is TGTGCCAGCAGCCAAGTGGCAGGGTATCCCGGGGAGCTGTTTTTT.

The chain combines TRBV28 with TRBJ2-5; 11 bases align to TRBD2. Per the germline V gene, CDR1 is MDHEN and CDR2 is SYDVKM. The ends lost 5 bases at V and 6 bases at J; junction bases unmatched: 8. The length of the CDR3 is 15 residues. In nucleotides, the CDR3 is TGTGCCAGCAGTAAATGGACTAGCGGGTTAAAGACCCAGTACTTC. It specifies CASSKWTSGLKTQYF.

The chain has TRBV7-2 and TRBJ2-7; D is undetermined. V dropped 5 bases and J dropped 6 bases, with 14 bases sitting between them. Germline V gives CDR1 SGHTA, CDR2 FQGNSA. The CDR3 has 13 amino acids. In nucleotides, the CDR3 is TGTGCCAGCAGCCTAATCCGGACGGGCGAGCAGTACTTC. It codes for CASSLIRTGEQYF.

This clonotype was counted ten times or more. The chain joins TRBV12-3 or TRBV12-4 to TRBJ2-7; the match to TRBD2 covers 8 bases. The V segment lost 6 bases and the J segment 2 bases; nucleotides outside the gene matches: 6. The CDR3 covers 14 residues. CDR3 nucleotides: TGTGCCAGCAGGTCTAGCGGGCTTCCCTACGAGCAGTACTTC. It yields the protein CASRSSGLPYEQYF.

This clonotype has at least ten counts. The chain links TRBV5-6 to TRBJ2-5, with D possibly TRBD1 on 6 matching bases. Germline V gene sequence: CDR1 SGHDT, CDR2 YYEEEE. CDR3 size: 13 residues. Deletions cut 2 bases from V and 5 bases from J, with 10 bases between. As DNA, the CDR3 is TGTGCCAGCAGCTTCTCCAGGGGTGAGACCCAGTACTTC. Residues: CASSFSRGETQYF.

This clonotype was observed a few times. The chain uses TRBV20-1 and TRBJ2-7; a possible D gene is TRBD1 (5 bases). The CDR3 runs to 16 residues. Germline V gene lookup returns CDR1 DFQATT and CDR2 SNEGSKA (reference sequence). Deletions cut 1 base from V and 2 bases from J, with 18 bases between. As DNA, the CDR3 is TGCAGTGCTAGAGGCAGGGCGGCCCAACATGCCTACGAGCAGTACTTC. It codes for CSARGRAAQHAYEQYF.

The rearrangement links TRBV11-1 to TRBJ2-5; tentatively, D is TRBD1 (5 bases). Germline V gives CDR1 SGHAT, CDR2 FQDESV (reference sequence). This CDR3 is built from 17 residues. V lost 3 bases to trimming and J lost 0 bases, with 17 bases between them. CDR3 DNA sequence: TGTGCCAGCAGCTTTATGTACGGACACACAGACCAAGAGACCCAGTACTTC. Amino acids: CASSFMYGHTDQETQYF.

The V and J genes are TRBV28 and TRBJ2-6; TRBD2 matches at 13 bases. Germline CDR1 is MDHEN and CDR2 is SYDVKM. There are 17 residues in the CDR3. Unmatched junction bases numbered 4, after V lost 4 bases and J lost 4 bases. CDR3 in DNA: TGTGCCAGCAGTTCCGGACTAGCGGGAGCCGGGGCCAACGTCCTGACTTTC. Translated, it gives CASSSGLAGAGANVLTF. Full variable domain (missing parts from reference TRBV28 and TRBJ2-6): DVKVTQSSRYLVKRTGEKVFLECVQDMDHENMFWYRQDPGLGLRLIYFSYDVKMKEKGDIPEGYSVSREKKERFSLILESASTNQTSMYLCASSSGLAGAGANVLTFGAGSRLTVL.

The V gene is TRBV18, the J gene TRBJ2-7; D may be TRBD1 (6 bases). The CDR3 has 16 residues. Germline-derived CDR1 and CDR2 are KGHSH and LQKENI. Trimming stripped 4 bases from V and 2 bases from J, with 18 bases between. For the CDR3, the DNA is TGTGCCAGCTCACGGGAGACCGGGACAAGTCCCTACGAGCAGTACTTC. As protein: CASSRETGTSPYEQYF.

The chain uses TRBV7-9 and TRBJ1-5; the match to TRBD1 covers 9 bases. This CDR3 region has 15 residues. Germline V CDR1 and CDR2: SEHNR, FQNEAQ (reference sequence). Trimming cost V 6 bases and J 7 bases; bases outside gene matches: 10. CDR3 bases: TGTGCCAGCAGTACGCCGGGACAGGGTTTACAGCCCCAGCATTTT. Translated: CASSTPGQGLQPQHF.

The chain has TRBV29-1 and TRBJ2-3, with TRBD2 matching 16 bases. Germline values: CDR1 SQVTM, CDR2 ANQGSEA. The CDR3 is 19 residues long. V trimming: 2 bases; J trimming: 4 bases; junction bases outside the gene matches: 12. The chain's CDR3 is CSVETGPGLAGGIADTQYF. The CDR3 DNA reads TGCAGCGTTGAAACTGGACCGGGACTAGCGGGAGGGATAGCAGATACGCAGTATTTT.

This chain uses TRBV6-2 or TRBV6-3 with TRBJ1-1; tentatively, D is TRBD1 (5 bases). CDR1 and CDR2 (germline): MNHEY, SVGEGT. Trimming took off 7 bases at V and 0 bases at J, with 15 bases between the two ends. The CDR3 consists of 15 residues. CDR3 nucleotides: TGTGCCAGCACCCAAGGGGTCCGCATGAACACTGAAGCTTTCTTT. Protein sequence: CASTQGVRMNTEAFF.

This clonotype was detected ten times or more. The chain links TRBV12-3 or TRBV12-4 to TRBJ1-2; tentatively, D is TRBD1 (5 bases). The CDR3 is 13 amino acids. V lost 6 bases, J lost 8 bases, and 16 bases lay in between. CDR3 residues: CASSPGWGTGYTF. The CDR3 DNA sequence: TGTGCCAGCAGCCCTGGGTGGGGGACCGGCTACACCTTC.

The chain joins TRBV27 to TRBJ2-1, with 7 bases matching TRBD1. V dropped 6 bases and J dropped 6; count of bases not matched to a gene: 11. The CDR3 is 15 amino acids. Germline CDR1 reads MNHEY; CDR2 reads SMNVEV (reference sequence). This chain's CDR3 is CASSPQGFSPNEQFF. The DNA of the CDR3 is TGTGCCAGCAGCCCACAGGGGTTTTCTCCCAATGAGCAGTTCTTC.

The chain joins TRBV7-2 to TRBJ2-1; no firm D call. V was trimmed by 6 bases and J by 7 bases, leaving 16 bases between them. This CDR3 has 14 amino acids. Germline CDR1 SGHTA, CDR2 FQGNSA. As DNA, the CDR3 is TGTGCCAGCAGGGCGTCAACCAATAGGAATGAGCAGTTCTTC. Translating gives CASRASTNRNEQFF.